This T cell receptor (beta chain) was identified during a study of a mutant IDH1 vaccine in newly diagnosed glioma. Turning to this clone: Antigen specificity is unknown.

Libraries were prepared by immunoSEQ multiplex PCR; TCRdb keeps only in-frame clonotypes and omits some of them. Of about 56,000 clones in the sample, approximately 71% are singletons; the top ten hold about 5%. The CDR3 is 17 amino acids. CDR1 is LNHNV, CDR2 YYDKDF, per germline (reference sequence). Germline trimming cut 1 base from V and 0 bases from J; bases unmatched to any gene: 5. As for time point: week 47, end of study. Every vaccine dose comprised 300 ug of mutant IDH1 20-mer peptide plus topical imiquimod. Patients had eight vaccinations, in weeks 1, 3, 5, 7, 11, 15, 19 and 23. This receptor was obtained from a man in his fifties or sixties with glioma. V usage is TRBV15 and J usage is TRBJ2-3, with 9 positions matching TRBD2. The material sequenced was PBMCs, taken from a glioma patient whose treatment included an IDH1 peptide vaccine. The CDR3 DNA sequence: TGTGCCACCAGCAGAGGGTCTAGCGGGGCAAGCACAGATACGCAGTATTTT. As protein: CATSRGSSGASTDTQYF.